The clone carrying this T cell receptor (beta chain) was picked up a small number of times. Antigen specificity is unknown. These data originate in a study of CD8 T cells in ankylosing spondylitis. V lost 3 bases to trimming and J lost 5 bases, with 16 bases between them. The CDR3 contains 15 residues. Germline V lookup: CDR1 SEHNR, CDR2 FQNEAQ (reference sequence). Study-wide results and caveats: Clones that were linked to disease were CD8+ and were relatively rare in peripheral blood. Fewer than ten highly homologous variants made up a TCR beta motif, and this motif appeared characteristic of ankylosing spondylitis blood. Reportedly, matched ankylosing spondylitis synovial fluid was significantly enriched for disease-linked clones.

It was by quantitative 5'-RACE with molecular barcodes that TCR beta libraries were made. A single record per CDR3 protein comes from TCRdb applying MiXCR to the 5' RACE reads. This sample has over 700,000 distinct CDR3 sequences; roughly 19% occur once, and the top ten carry around 19%. This clonotype was obtained from a male donor with ankylosing spondylitis. V usage is TRBV7-9 and J usage is TRBJ1-2, with D uncertain. Source material: blood, either unsorted or a sorted T cell fraction (not recorded which). The chain's CDR3 is CASSFGLAGAYGYTF. The CDR3 nucleotides read TGTGCCAGCAGCTTTGGGCTGGCAGGTGCTTATGGCTACACCTTC.